In its sample, the clone carrying this T cell receptor (beta chain) was seen many times. TCRdb used MiXCR to reprocess the 5' RACE reads, holding one entry per CDR3 protein. The table records over 45,000 distinct CDR3 sequences, around 3.3% of them present only once. This sample was included in a study of neurological immune-mediated disorders. The CDR3 sequence is 16 residues long. Germline values: CDR1 PRHDT, CDR2 FYEKMQ (reference sequence). V lost 5 bases and J lost 7; bases outside the gene matches: 7. The rearrangement links TRBV13 to TRBJ2-1; 14 nucleotides match TRBD2. The material sequenced was PBMCs. This TCR came from a man in his forties or fifties with multiple sclerosis. This chain's CDR3 is CASSERTSGGSNEQFF. DNA for the CDR3: TGTGCCAGCAGCGAACGGACTAGCGGGGGGTCGAATGAGCAGTTCTTC.